A single sample gave rise to the 26 T cell receptor beta chains below, sequenced in a study of blood T cell repertoires in COVID-19. This table comes from immunoSEQ multiplex PCR, and its TCRdb copy is limited to in-frame clones, with some not included. The repertoire includes over 90,000 clones, 84% of them detected once, and 10% to 15% sits in the top ten. Sequenced sample: peripheral blood. The receptors derive from a human donor in a cohort sampled during active or convalescent COVID-19.

This clone was picked up one time. The rearrangement uses TRBV10-3 and TRBJ1-1; 10 nucleotides line up with TRBD1. This CDR3 has 16 residues. V dropped 6 bases and J dropped 4; count of bases not matched to a gene: 11. Per germline, CDR1 ENHRY and CDR2 SYGVKD. Here the CDR3 reads CAISTSGTGAPTEAFF. The CDR3 DNA sequence: TGTGCCATCAGCACGTCCGGGACAGGGGCTCCCACTGAAGCTTTCTTT.

V is TRBV5-1 and J is TRBJ2-1, with 7 bases lining up with TRBD1. The J segment lost 11 bases and the V segment lost 0 bases, leaving 5 bases of the junction unmatched. Germline V gives CDR1 SGHRS, CDR2 YFSETQ. The CDR3 consists of 13 residues. The CDR3 DNA is TGCGCCAGCAGCTTGGACCGACAGGGCCAGCAGTTCTTC. Encoded protein: CASSLDRQGQQFF.

The CDR3 here is CASSQGTSPLHF. The CDR3 DNA follows: TGTGCCAGCAGTCAGGGAACTTCACCCCTCCACTTT. The rearrangement uses TRBV27 and TRBJ1-6; D might be TRBD1 (5 bases). V was cut by 5 bases and J by 9 bases, with 8 bases left in between. The CDR3 has 12 amino acids. Germline V lookup: CDR1 MNHEY, CDR2 SMNVEV (reference sequence).

The chain couples TRBV19 to TRBJ1-1; maybe TRBD1 (6 bases). Trimming pared 3 bases from V and 1 base from J, leaving 12 bases between. This CDR3 is built from 15 residues. Germline lookup yields CDR1 LNHDA and CDR2 SQIVND (reference sequence). The chain's CDR3 is CASSILAGANTEAFF. CDR3 coding DNA: TGTGCCAGTAGTATTCTGGCAGGGGCGAACACTGAAGCTTTCTTT.

This chain links TRBV5-6 with TRBJ1-3, with TRBD1 matching over 8 bases. The CDR3 is 16 residues long. Germline-derived CDR1 and CDR2 are SGHDT and YYEEEE. Losses at the gene ends were 4 bases for V and 0 bases for J; bases not matched to a gene: 6. The chain's CDR3 is CASSLLDRVSGNTIYF. CDR3 bases: TGTGCCAGCAGCCTCCTGGACAGGGTCTCTGGAAACACCATATATTTT.

The chain combines TRBV29-1 with TRBJ2-7; D may be TRBD1 (5 bases). The germline V and J ends were trimmed by 4 bases and 6 bases, with 10 bases remaining between them. This CDR3 region has 11 residues. Germline loops: CDR1 SQVTM, CDR2 ANQGSEA. CDR3 sequence (DNA): TGCAGCGTTGCGGACACTCCCGAGCAGTACTTC. This codes for CSVADTPEQYF.

J is TRBJ1-4 and V is TRBV12-3 or TRBV12-4, with D possibly TRBD1 on 5 matching bases. The CDR3 extends over 13 amino acids. V was shortened by 8 bases and J by 3 bases, with 10 bases between the two germline ends. Here the CDR3 DNA reads TGTGCCAGCCAGGGTGGAGCTAATGAAAAACTGTTTTTT. Translated, it gives CASQGGANEKLFF.

This chain links TRBV7-3 with TRBJ2-3, with 7 bases matching TRBD2. The V segment lost 4 bases and the J segment 2 bases; nucleotides outside the gene matches: 6. The CDR3 totals 15 residues. Germline V CDR1 and CDR2: SGHTA, FQGTGA. CDR3 region: CASSSSTSPTDTQYF. The DNA of the CDR3 is TGTGCCAGCAGCTCCTCGACTAGCCCCACAGATACGCAGTATTTT.

The J gene is TRBJ2-3, the V gene TRBV29-1, with D possibly being TRBD2 (5 bases). The V end was cut by 3 bases, the J end by 0 bases, with 10 bases between. CDR3 length equals 14 residues. Germline CDR1 is SQVTM and CDR2 is ANQGSEA. Written as DNA, the CDR3 is TGCAGCGTTGATGTTTCGGGGAGCACAGATACGCAGTATTTT. Its protein product is CSVDVSGSTDTQYF.

The V call is TRBV6-1, the J call TRBJ1-2; maybe TRBD1 (5 bases). The CDR3 sequence is 14 residues long. The germline V and J ends were trimmed by 1 base and 4 bases, with 10 bases remaining between them. From germline, CDR1 is MNHNS and CDR2 SASEGT. CDR3 DNA: TGTGCCAGCAGTGAAGGGGGCGCCAGCTATGGCTACACCTTC. The encoded protein is CASSEGGASYGYTF.

The V gene is TRBV2, the J gene TRBJ2-7; D perhaps matches TRBD1 (5 bases). Germline V gene data show CDR1 as SNHLY and CDR2 as FYNNEI. Trimming cost V 8 bases and J 4 bases, with 6 bases left between them. This CDR3 is 10 amino acids long. The CDR3 DNA sequence: TGTGCCAGCGGGGCTTACGAGCAGTACTTC. Protein sequence: CASGAYEQYF.

The table lists this clone with a few counts. This chain links TRBV3-1 (or the pseudogene TRBV3-2) with TRBJ1-1; 8 positions match TRBD1. Germline V gene data show CDR1 as LGHDT and CDR2 as YNNKEL (reference sequence). Germline trimming cut 4 bases from V and 7 bases from J; bases unmatched to any gene: 8. The CDR3 sequence is 14 residues long. CDR3: CASSRPDREGEAFF. The CDR3 nucleotides are TGTGCCAGCAGCCGCCCGGACAGGGAGGGTGAAGCTTTCTTT.

The rearrangement links TRBV19 to TRBJ2-5; D is ambiguous. The CDR3 sequence is 12 residues long. The V gene's germline CDR1 is LNHDA and CDR2 SQIVND (reference sequence). The ends were cut back, 3 bases at V and 10 bases at J, with 12 bases in the middle. The CDR3 sequence is CASSMLREVQYF. DNA for the CDR3: TGTGCCAGTAGTATGTTACGAGAAGTCCAGTACTTC.

This clone was seen more than once but under ten times. The V gene is TRBV13, the J gene TRBJ2-7; weak D call: TRBD1 (5 bases). CDR3 length: 12 amino acids. Trimming took 3 bases from V and 5 from J, leaving 8 bases between them. Germline V gives CDR1 PRHDT, CDR2 FYEKMQ (reference sequence). This chain's CDR3 is CASSFGHHEQYF. The CDR3 DNA reads as TGTGCCAGCAGCTTTGGACACCACGAGCAGTACTTC.

This clone was observed once. An end of the junction does not agree with germline; a read error may underlie this. The chain has TRBV11-2 and TRBJ1-2; D is uncertain. The CDR3 has 14 residues. Germline V gene data show CDR1 as SGHAT and CDR2 as FQNNGV. Here the CDR3 DNA reads TGTACCAGCAGCTTAGAGCGGCGGCTCTATGGCTACACCTTC. Its protein is CTSSLERRLYGYTF.

The chain recombines TRBV12-3 or TRBV12-4 with TRBJ1-1; TRBD1 might be the D (5 bases). Trimming pared 3 bases from V and 3 bases from J, leaving 8 bases between. This CDR3 has 13 amino acids. CDR3 loop: CASSFDSDTEAFF. CDR3 in DNA: TGTGCCAGCAGTTTCGACAGCGACACTGAAGCTTTCTTT.

The rearrangement uses TRBV2 and TRBJ1-1; 7 nucleotides align to TRBD1. Germline V gene data show CDR1 as SNHLY and CDR2 as FYNNEI. The CDR3 contains 13 residues. J lost 3 bases, V lost 5 bases, and 3 bases had no gene match. The CDR3 spells CASSITGDTEAFF. DNA for the CDR3: TGTGCCAGCAGTATCACAGGGGACACTGAAGCTTTCTTT.

The rearrangement links TRBV24-1 to TRBJ2-3; no firm D call. This CDR3 has 15 residues. CDR1 and CDR2 (germline): KGHDR, SFDVKD. V shed 3 bases and J shed 0 bases, with 9 bases lying between them. The CDR3 is CATSDPTLSTDTQYF. The CDR3 DNA follows: TGTGCCACCAGTGATCCAACATTAAGCACAGATACGCAGTATTTT.

The chain has TRBV18 and TRBJ2-7, with D possibly TRBD2 on 6 matching bases. This CDR3 has 15 amino acids. V lost 2 bases and J lost 6, with 17 bases in between. Germline V CDR1 and CDR2: KGHSH, LQKENI. The CDR3 DNA reads TGTGCCAGCTCACCAAAGTACGGGGAGGTTTCCGAGCAGTACTTC. Its protein product is CASSPKYGEVSEQYF.

The chain employs TRBV5-4 and TRBJ2-3; 9 bases map to TRBD1. The CDR3 consists of 13 residues. The J segment lost 9 bases and the V segment lost 3 bases, leaving 5 bases of the junction unmatched. Germline assignment: CDR1 SGHNT and CDR2 YYREEE (reference sequence). The CDR3 spells CASSWRQGVTQYF. The CDR3 bases are TGTGCCAGCAGCTGGAGACAGGGGGTAACGCAGTATTTT.

This chain uses TRBV29-1 with TRBJ2-1; 10 positions match TRBD1. The length of the CDR3 is 12 residues. The germline CDR1 and CDR2 sequences are SQVTM and ANQGSEA. Trimming at V came to 6 bases and at J to 9 bases, leaving 5 bases not matched to a gene. CDR3 sequence reads: CSVGQGPGEQFF. CDR3 bases: TGCAGCGTGGGACAGGGGCCGGGTGAGCAGTTCTTC.

The chain has TRBV5-1 and TRBJ2-5, with 7 positions matching TRBD2. Germline CDR1 is SGHRS and CDR2 is YFSETQ. V was pared by 6 bases and J by 3 bases, with 5 bases of the junction left unmatched. This CDR3 contains 13 residues. The CDR3: CASTTGTKETQYF. The CDR3 coding sequence is TGCGCCAGCACAACTGGGACTAAAGAGACCCAGTACTTC.

The chain joins TRBV30 to TRBJ1-2; D is unresolved. CDR1 GTSNPN and CDR2 SVGIG come from the germline V gene (reference sequence). V gave up 1 base and J gave up 2 bases, with 11 bases separating them. The CDR3 extends over 14 amino acids. As DNA, the CDR3 is TGTGCCTGGAGTGAATCGGCGGAGAACTATGGCTACACCTTC. Translated, it gives CAWSESAENYGYTF.

The chain employs TRBV6-6 and TRBJ1-4, with D perhaps TRBD1 (6 bases). The V end was cut by 5 bases, the J end by 0 bases, with 13 bases between. The CDR3 sequence is 16 residues long. In germline, CDR1 is MNHNY, CDR2 SVGAGI (reference sequence). The CDR3 DNA reads as TGTGCCAGCAGTCGAGGGACACCAGCAACTAATGAAAAACTGTTTTTT. It encodes CASSRGTPATNEKLFF.

The V call is TRBV4-1, the J call TRBJ2-1; 9 bases fit TRBD2. Trimming at V came to 0 bases and at J to 3 bases, leaving 3 bases not matched to a gene. Looked up from germline, CDR1 is MGHRA and CDR2 is YSYEKL. The CDR3 is 16 amino acids. The CDR3 spells CASSQDRAGGYNEQFF. The CDR3 DNA is TGCGCCAGCAGCCAAGACCGAGCGGGGGGCTACAATGAGCAGTTCTTC.

The J gene is TRBJ2-2, the V gene TRBV10-1, with 9 positions matching TRBD1. The CDR3 sequence is 16 residues long. The germline V gene encodes CDR1 WNHNN and CDR2 SYGVQD (reference sequence). V was clipped by 6 bases and J by 6 bases; unmatched bases: 11. The CDR3 reads CASSGTGGAFPGELFF. In nucleotides, the CDR3 is TGCGCCAGCAGCGGTACAGGGGGCGCGTTCCCCGGGGAGCTGTTTTTT.